The present T cell receptor (beta chain) was sequenced within a study of CD8 T cells in Susac syndrome. Germline CDR1 is LGHDT and CDR2 is YNNKEL (reference sequence). Trimming cost V 4 bases and J 3 bases, with 18 bases left between them. The CDR3 length is 17 residues. While CD8+ and CD4+ T cells were isolated negatively, TEMRA cells were enriched by FACS. Random-hexamer reverse transcription was applied to about 0.45 to 1 ug RNA. Across 54 Vbeta and 13 Jbeta, immunoSEQ multiplex PCR amplified TCR beta CDR3. One entry per CDR3 protein results from TCRdb running MiXCR on the immunoSEQ multiplex PCR reads. Here the sample spans just over 150,000 distinct CDR3 sequences, just under 95% being singletons.

The gene calls are TRBV3-1 and TRBJ2-2; D is undetermined. The receptor comes from a human donor with multiple sclerosis. The sequenced sample consisted of CD8+ T cells from PBMCs. CDR3 sequence: CASSLGSPRVDTGELFF. The CDR3, as DNA: TGTGCCAGCAGCCTTGGATCCCCCCGGGTCGACACCGGGGAGCTGTTTTTT.